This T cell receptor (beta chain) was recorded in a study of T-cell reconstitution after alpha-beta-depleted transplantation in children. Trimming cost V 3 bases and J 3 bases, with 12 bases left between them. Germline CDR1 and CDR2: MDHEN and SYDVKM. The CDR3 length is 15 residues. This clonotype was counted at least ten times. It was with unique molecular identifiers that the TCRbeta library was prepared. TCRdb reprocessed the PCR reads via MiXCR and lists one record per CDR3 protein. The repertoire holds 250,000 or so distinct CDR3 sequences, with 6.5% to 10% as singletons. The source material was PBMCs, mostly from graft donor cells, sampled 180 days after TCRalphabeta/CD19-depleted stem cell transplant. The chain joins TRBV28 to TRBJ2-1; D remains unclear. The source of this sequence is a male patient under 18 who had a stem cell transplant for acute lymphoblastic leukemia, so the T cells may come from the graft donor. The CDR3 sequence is CASSFKASRYNEQFF. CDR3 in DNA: TGTGCCAGCAGTTTTAAAGCGTCCCGCTACAATGAGCAGTTCTTC.